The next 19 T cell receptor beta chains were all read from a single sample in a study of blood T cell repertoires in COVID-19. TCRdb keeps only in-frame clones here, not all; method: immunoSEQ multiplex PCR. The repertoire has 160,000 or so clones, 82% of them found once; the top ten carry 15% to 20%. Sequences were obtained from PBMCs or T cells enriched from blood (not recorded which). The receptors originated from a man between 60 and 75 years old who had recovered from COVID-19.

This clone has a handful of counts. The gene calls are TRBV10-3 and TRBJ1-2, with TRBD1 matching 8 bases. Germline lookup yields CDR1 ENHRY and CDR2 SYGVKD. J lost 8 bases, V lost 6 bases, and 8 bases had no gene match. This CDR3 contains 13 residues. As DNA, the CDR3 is TGTGCCATCAGCCCGGACAGGGCGGGGGGCTACACCTTC. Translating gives CAISPDRAGGYTF.

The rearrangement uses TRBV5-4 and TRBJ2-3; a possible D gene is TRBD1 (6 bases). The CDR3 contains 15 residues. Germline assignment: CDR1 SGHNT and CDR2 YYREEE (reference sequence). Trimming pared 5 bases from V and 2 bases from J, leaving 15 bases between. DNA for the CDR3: TGTGCCAGCAGGCGAGACTACAGGGACACAGATACGCAGTATTTT. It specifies CASRRDYRDTDTQYF.

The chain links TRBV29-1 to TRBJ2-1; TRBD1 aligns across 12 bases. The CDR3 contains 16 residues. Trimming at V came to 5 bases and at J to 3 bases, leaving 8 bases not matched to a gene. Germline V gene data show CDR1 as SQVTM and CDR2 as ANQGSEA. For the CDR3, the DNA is TGCAGCGTTTACGCCGGGACAGGGGGCATCTACAATGAGCAGTTCTTC. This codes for CSVYAGTGGIYNEQFF.

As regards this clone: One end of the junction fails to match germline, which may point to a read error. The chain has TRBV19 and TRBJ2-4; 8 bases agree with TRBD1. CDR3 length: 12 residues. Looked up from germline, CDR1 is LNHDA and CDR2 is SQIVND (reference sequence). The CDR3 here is CASSPGQGPPVF. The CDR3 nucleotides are TGTGCCAGTAGTCCCGGACAGGGCCCTCCTGTCTTC.

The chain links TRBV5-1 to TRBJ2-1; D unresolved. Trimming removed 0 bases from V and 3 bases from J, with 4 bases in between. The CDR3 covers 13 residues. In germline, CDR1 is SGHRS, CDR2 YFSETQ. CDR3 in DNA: TGCGCCAGCAGCTTGGAGCTCTACAATGAGCAGTTCTTC. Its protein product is CASSLELYNEQFF.

This chain's CDR3 is CASAPGTSGRNEQFF. As DNA, the CDR3 is TGTGCCAGCGCCCCCGGGACTAGCGGGAGGAATGAGCAGTTCTTC. The genes are TRBV3-1 (or the pseudogene TRBV3-2) and TRBJ2-1; 15 bases match TRBD2. Per germline, CDR1 LGHDT and CDR2 YNNKEL (reference sequence). V lost 8 bases to trimming and J lost 7 bases; unmatched junction nucleotides: 6. This CDR3 is built from 15 residues.

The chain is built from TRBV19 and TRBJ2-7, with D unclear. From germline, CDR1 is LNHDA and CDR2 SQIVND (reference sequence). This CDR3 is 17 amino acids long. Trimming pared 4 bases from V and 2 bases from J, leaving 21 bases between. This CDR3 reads CASSRRVRSQITYEQYF. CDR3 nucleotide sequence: TGTGCCAGTAGTAGACGGGTGAGGAGTCAGATTACCTACGAGCAGTACTTC.

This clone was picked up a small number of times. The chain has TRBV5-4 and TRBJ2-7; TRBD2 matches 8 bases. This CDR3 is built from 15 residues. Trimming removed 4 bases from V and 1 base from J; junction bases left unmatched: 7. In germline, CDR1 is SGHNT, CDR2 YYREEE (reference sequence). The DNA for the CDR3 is TGTGCCAGCAGCCCTTCCTCTAGCGGGTCCTACGAGCAGTACTTC. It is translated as CASSPSSSGSYEQYF.

Written as DNA, the CDR3 is TGTGCCAGCAGCGCACAGGGGGGCTCCTACAATGAGCAGTTCTTC. It codes for CASSAQGGSYNEQFF. The chain carries TRBV3-1 (or the pseudogene TRBV3-2) and TRBJ2-1, with 8 bases identical to TRBD1. This CDR3 has 15 amino acids. Germline CDR1 reads LGHDT; CDR2 reads YNNKEL (reference sequence). Trimming at V came to 5 bases and at J to 0 bases, leaving 3 bases not matched to a gene.

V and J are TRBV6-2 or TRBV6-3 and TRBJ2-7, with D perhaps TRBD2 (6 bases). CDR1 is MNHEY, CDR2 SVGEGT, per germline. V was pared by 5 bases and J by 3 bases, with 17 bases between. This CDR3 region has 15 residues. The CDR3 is CASSIPGVSGYEQYF. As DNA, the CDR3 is TGTGCCAGCAGTATCCCGGGGGTGTCAGGCTACGAGCAGTACTTC.

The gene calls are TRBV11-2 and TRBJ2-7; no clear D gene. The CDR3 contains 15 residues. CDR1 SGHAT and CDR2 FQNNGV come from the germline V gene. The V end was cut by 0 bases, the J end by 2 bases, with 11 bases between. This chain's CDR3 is CASSLDGTVTYEQYF. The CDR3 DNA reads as TGTGCCAGCAGCTTAGATGGTACAGTGACCTACGAGCAGTACTTC.

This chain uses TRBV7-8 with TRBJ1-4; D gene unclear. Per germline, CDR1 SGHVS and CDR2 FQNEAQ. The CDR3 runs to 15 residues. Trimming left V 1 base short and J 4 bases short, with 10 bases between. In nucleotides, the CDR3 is TGTGCCAGCAGCTTAGGAGGAGGGAGTAATGAAAAACTGTTTTTT. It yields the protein CASSLGGGSNEKLFF.

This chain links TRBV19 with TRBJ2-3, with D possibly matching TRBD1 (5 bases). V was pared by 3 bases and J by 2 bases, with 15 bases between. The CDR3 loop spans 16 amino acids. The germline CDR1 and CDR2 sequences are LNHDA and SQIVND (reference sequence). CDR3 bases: TGTGCCAGTAGTATCCTTAAGGGGTCGTTCACAGATACGCAGTATTTT. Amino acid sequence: CASSILKGSFTDTQYF. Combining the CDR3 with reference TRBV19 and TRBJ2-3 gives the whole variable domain DGGITQSPKYLFRKEGQNVTLSCEQNLNHDAMYWYRQDPGQGLRLIYYSQIVNDFQKGDIAEGYSVSREKKESFPLTVTSAQKNPTAFYLCASSILKGSFTDTQYFGPGTRLTVL.

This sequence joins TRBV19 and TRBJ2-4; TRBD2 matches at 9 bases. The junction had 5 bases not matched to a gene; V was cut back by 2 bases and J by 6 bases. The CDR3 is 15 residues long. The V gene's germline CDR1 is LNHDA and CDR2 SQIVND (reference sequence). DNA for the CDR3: TGTGCCAGTAGTATATCAGCGGGGGGACTAAACATTCAGTACTTC. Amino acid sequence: CASSISAGGLNIQYF.

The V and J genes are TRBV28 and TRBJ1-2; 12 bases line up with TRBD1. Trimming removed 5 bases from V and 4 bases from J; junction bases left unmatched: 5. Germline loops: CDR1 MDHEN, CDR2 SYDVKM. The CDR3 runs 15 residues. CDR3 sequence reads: CASSPRDRGPYGYTF. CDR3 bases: TGTGCCAGCAGTCCTAGGGACAGGGGGCCCTATGGCTACACCTTC.

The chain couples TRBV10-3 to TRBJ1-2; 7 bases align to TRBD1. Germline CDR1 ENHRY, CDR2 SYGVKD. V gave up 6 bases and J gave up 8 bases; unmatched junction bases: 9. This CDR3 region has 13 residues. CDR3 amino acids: CAIRGQAAEGYTF. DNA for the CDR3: TGTGCCATCAGAGGACAGGCGGCGGAGGGCTACACCTTC.

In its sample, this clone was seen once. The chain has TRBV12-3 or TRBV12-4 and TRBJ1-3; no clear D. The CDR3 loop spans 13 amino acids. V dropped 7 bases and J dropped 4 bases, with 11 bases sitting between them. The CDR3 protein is CASILNQGNTIYF. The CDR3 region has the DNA TGTGCCAGCATACTAAACCAGGGAAACACCATATATTTT.

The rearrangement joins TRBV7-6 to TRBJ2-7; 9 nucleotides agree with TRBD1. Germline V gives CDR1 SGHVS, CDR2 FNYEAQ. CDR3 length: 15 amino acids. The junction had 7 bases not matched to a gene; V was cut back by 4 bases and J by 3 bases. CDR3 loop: CASSSSRDRDYEQYF. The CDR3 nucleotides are TGTGCCAGCAGCTCTTCAAGGGACAGGGACTACGAGCAGTACTTC.

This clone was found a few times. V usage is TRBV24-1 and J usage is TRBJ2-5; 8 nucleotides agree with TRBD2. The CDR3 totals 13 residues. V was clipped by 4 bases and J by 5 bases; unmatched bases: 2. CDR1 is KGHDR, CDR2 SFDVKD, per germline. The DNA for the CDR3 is TGTGCCACCAGTGAACTAGCGGAGGAGACCCAGTACTTC. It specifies CATSELAEETQYF.